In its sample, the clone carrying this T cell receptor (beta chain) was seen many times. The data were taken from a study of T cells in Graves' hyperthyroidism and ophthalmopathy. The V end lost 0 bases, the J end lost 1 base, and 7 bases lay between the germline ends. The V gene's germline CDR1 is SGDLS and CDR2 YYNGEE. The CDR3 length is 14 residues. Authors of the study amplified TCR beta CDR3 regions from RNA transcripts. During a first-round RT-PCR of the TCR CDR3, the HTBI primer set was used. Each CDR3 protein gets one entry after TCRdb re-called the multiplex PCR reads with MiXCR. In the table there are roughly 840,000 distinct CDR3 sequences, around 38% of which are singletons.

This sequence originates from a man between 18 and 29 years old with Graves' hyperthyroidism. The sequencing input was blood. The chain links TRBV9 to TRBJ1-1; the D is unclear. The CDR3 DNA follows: TGTGCCAGCAGCGTAGCTCCCTCGAACACTGAAGCTTTCTTT. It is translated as CASSVAPSNTEAFF.